This TCR beta chain was sequenced in a study of beta chain features in type 1 diabetes. Overall study findings and caveats: Among patients with Type 1 diabetes, TCRB CDR3s were moderately but significantly shorter in every one of the four CD4+ subsets.

This clone was found a few times. As yet, its antigen is unknown. From germline, CDR1 is MNHEY and CDR2 SVGAGI. The CDR3 loop spans 13 amino acids. Trimming removed 7 bases at V and 2 bases at J, with 11 bases between. Every isolated RNA sample was fully reverse transcribed, so sequencing captured expressed TCRB transcripts. Generated by immunoSEQ multiplex PCR, the TCRdb table keeps only in-frame clones and is missing some. The repertoire includes under 950,000 clones, 15% to 20% of them detected once, and 0.023% sits in the top ten. The V gene is TRBV6-5, the J gene TRBJ2-5; TRBD1 is a possible D gene (5 bases). The clonotype comes from a woman aged 18 to 35 in good health. Sequencing was performed on naive CD4+ T cells from blood. CDR3 region: CASMRQLQETQYF. CDR3 sequence (DNA): TGTGCCAGCATGCGACAGCTACAAGAGACCCAGTACTTC.